Sequencing of this T cell receptor beta chain was carried out in a study of cytomegalovirus exposure and HLA in healthy donors. Study-wide findings and caveats: The authors judged a highly shared variant cluster likely a sequencing artifact. Exclusion as indistinguishable affected some V segments, including TRBV6-2 and TRBV6-3.

The ends lost 2 bases at V and 6 bases at J; junction bases unmatched: 9. The CDR3 length is 17 residues. Per the germline V gene, CDR1 is LNHDA and CDR2 is SQIVND (reference sequence). The study ran its PCR with 60 Vbeta and 13 Jbeta primers. Repertoires were generated with immunoSEQ multiplex PCR, while TCRdb's copy carries only in-frame clones and drops some. The sample yields 110,000 or so clones, around 68% seen once. About this clone: Its antigen is unidentified.

This clonotype was obtained from a woman aged 40 to 50 in good health and CMV-seropositive. The V call is TRBV19, the J call TRBJ2-1; 11 nucleotides agree with TRBD2. The specimen sequenced was PBMCs. CDR3 sequence (DNA): TGTGCCAGTAGTATACAAGGGACTAGCGGACCCCTCAATGAGCAGTTCTTC. This sequence encodes CASSIQGTSGPLNEQFF.